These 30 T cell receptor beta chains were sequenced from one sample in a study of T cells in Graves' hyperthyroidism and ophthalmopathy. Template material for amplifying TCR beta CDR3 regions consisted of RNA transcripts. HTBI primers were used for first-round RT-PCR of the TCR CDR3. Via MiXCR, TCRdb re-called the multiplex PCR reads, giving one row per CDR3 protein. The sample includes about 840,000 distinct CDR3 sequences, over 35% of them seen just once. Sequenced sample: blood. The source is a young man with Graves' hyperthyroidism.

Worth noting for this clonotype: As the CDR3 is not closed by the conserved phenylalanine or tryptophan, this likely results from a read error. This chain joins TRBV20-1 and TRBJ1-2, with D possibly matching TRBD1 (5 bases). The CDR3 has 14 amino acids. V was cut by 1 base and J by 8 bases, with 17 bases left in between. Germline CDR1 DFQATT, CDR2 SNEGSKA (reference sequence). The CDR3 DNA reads TGCAGTGCTAGAGCTCAGGGTTCTAGTGAGGGCTACACCTCC. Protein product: CSARAQGSSEGYTS.

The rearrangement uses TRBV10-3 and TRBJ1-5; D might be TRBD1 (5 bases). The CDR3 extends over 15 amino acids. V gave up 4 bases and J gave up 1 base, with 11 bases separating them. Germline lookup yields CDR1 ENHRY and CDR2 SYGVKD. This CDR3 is CAISAAGGSNQPQHF. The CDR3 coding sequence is TGTGCCATCAGTGCCGCCGGGGGGAGCAATCAGCCCCAGCATTTT.

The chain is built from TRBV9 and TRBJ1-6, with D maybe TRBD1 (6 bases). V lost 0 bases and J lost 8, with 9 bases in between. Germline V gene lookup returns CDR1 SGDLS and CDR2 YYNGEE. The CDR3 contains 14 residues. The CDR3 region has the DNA TGTGCCAGCAGCGTAGAGGGGGGAGATTCACCCCTCCACTTT. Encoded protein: CASSVEGGDSPLHF. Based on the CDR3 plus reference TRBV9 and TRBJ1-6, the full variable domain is DSGVTQTPKHLITATGQRVTLRCSPRSGDLSVYWYQQSLDQGLQFLIQYYNGEERAKGNILERFSAQQFPDLHSELNLSSLELGDSALYFCASSVEGGDSPLHFGNGTRLTVT.

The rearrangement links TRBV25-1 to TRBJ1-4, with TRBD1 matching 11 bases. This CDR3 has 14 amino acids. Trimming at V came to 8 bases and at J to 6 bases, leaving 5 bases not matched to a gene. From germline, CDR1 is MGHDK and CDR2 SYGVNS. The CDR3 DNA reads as TGTGCCAGCGCCGGACAGGGGGCAGATGAAAAACTGTTTTTT. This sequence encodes CASAGQGADEKLFF.

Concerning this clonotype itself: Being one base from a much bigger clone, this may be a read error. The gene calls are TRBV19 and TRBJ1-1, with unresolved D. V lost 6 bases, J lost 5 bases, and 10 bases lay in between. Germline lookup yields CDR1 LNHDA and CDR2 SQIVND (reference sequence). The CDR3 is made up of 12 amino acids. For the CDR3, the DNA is TGTGCCAGTAGGTTGGAGAAGACTGAAGCTTTCTTT. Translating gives CASRLEKTEAFF. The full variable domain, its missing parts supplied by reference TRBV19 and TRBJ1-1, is DGGITQSPKYLFRKEGQNVTLSCEQNLNHDAMYWYRQDPGQGLRLIYYSQIVNDFQKGDIAEGYSVSREKKESFPLTVTSAQKNPTAFYLCASRLEKTEAFFGQGTRLTVV.

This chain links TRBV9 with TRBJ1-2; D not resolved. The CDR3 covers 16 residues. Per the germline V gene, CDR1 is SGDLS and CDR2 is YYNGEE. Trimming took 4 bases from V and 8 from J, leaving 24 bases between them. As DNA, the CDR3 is TGTGCCAGCAGCTCGCCCCCAACGCCCCCCTCTTGGGGCTACACCTTC. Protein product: CASSSPPTPPSWGYTF. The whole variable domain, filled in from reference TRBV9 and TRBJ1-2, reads DSGVTQTPKHLITATGQRVTLRCSPRSGDLSVYWYQQSLDQGLQFLIQYYNGEERAKGNILERFSAQQFPDLHSELNLSSLELGDSALYFCASSSPPTPPSWGYTFGSGTRLTVV.

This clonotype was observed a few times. CDR3 amino acids: CASSVAYGRPQHF. CDR3 DNA sequence: TGTGCCAGCAGCGTCGCTTACGGACGGCCCCAGCATTTT. V is TRBV6-6 and J is TRBJ1-5, with unresolved D. The germline V and J ends were trimmed by 6 bases and 9 bases, with 15 bases remaining between them. CDR1 is MNHNY and CDR2 is SVGAGI in the germline V gene (reference sequence). The CDR3 loop spans 13 amino acids.

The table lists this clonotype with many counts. DNA for the CDR3: TGCGCCAGCAGCTTGCCGGGAGGGGACGAGCAGTACTTC. Amino acids: CASSLPGGDEQYF. The rearrangement uses TRBV5-1 and TRBJ2-7; 8 bases are a match to TRBD2. V lost 1 base, J lost 5 bases, and 2 bases stayed unmatched. CDR3 length: 13 amino acids. Germline assignment: CDR1 SGHRS and CDR2 YFSETQ. Looking up the rest from reference TRBV5-1 and TRBJ2-7 gives the full variable domain: KAGVTQTPRYLIKTRGQQVTLSCSPISGHRSVSWYQQTPGQGLQFLFEYFSETQRNKGNFPGRFSGRQFSNSRSEMNVSTLELGDSALYLCASSLPGGDEQYFGPGTRLTVT.

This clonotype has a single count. The CDR3 loop reads CASSRQGIEPQHF. The CDR3, as DNA: TGTGCCAGCAGTCGACAGGGAATCGAGCCCCAGCATTTT. V and J are TRBV2 and TRBJ1-5; 7 bases are shared with TRBD1. The CDR3 extends over 13 amino acids. The germline CDR1 and CDR2 sequences are SNHLY and FYNNEI. Trimming cost V 5 bases and J 8 bases; bases outside gene matches: 6.

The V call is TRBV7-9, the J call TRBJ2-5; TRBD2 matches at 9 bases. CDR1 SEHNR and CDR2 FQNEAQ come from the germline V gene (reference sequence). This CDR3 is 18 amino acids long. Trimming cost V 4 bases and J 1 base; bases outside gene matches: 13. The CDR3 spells CASSSPRGKREVQETQYF. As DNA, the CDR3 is TGTGCCAGCAGCTCCCCCCGAGGGAAGCGGGAGGTCCAAGAGACCCAGTACTTC. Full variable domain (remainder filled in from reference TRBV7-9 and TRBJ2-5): DTGVSQNPRHKITKRGQNVTFRCDPISEHNRLYWYRQTLGQGPEFLTYFQNEAQLEKSRLLSDRFSAERPKGSFSTLEIQRTEQGDSAMYLCASSSPRGKREVQETQYFGPGTRLLVL.

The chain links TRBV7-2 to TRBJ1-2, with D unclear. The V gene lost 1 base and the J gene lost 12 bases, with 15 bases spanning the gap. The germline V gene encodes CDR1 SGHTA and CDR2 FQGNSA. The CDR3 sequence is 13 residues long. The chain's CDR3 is CASSLGRGSGNTF. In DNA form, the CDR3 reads TGTGCCAGCAGCTTAGGCCGAGGCTCTGGAAACACCTTC.

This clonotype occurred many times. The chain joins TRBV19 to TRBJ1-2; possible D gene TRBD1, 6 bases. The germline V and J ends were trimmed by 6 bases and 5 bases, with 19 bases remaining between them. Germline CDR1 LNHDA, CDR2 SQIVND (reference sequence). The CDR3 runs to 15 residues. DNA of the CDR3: TGTGCCAGTAGCCCCTATGGGCCAGGGGAATATGGCTACACCTTC. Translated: CASSPYGPGEYGYTF. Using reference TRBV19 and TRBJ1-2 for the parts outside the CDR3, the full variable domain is DGGITQSPKYLFRKEGQNVTLSCEQNLNHDAMYWYRQDPGQGLRLIYYSQIVNDFQKGDIAEGYSVSREKKESFPLTVTSAQKNPTAFYLCASSPYGPGEYGYTFGSGTRLTVV.

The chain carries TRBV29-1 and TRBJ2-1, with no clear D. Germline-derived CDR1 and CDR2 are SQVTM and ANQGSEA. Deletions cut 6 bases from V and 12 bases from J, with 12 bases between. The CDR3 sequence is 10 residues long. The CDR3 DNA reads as TGCAGCGTGCGTGTCGGAGCGCAGTTCTTC. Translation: CSVRVGAQFF.

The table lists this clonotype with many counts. CDR3 sequence: CAISEGSGELFF. Written as DNA, the CDR3 is TGTGCCATCTCCGAAGGTTCCGGGGAGCTGTTTTTT. This sequence joins TRBV10-3 and TRBJ2-2; D remains unclear. CDR1 is ENHRY and CDR2 is SYGVKD in the germline V gene. The V end lost 8 bases, the J end lost 6 bases, and 10 bases lay between the germline ends. The CDR3 is made up of 12 amino acids.

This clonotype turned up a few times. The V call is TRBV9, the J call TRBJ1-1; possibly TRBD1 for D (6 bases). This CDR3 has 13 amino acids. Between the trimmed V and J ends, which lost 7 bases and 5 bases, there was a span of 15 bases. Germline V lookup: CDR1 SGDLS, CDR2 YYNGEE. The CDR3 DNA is TGTGCCAGCTCACCAGCGCAGGGGACTGAAGCTTTCTTT. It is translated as CASSPAQGTEAFF.

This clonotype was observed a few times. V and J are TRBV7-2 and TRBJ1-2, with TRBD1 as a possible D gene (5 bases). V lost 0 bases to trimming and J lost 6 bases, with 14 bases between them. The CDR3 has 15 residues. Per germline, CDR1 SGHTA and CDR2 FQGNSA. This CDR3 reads CASSLAAGRGHGYTF. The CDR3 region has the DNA TGTGCCAGCAGCTTAGCCGCGGGGCGCGGGCATGGCTACACCTTC.

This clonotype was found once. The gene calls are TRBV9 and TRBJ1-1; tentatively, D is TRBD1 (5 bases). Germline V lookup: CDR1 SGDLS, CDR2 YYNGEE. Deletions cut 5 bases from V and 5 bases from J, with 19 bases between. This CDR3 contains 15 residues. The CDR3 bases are TGTGCCAGCAGTTACTCGAACGGGGCCGGAACTGAAGCTTTCTTT. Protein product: CASSYSNGAGTEAFF.

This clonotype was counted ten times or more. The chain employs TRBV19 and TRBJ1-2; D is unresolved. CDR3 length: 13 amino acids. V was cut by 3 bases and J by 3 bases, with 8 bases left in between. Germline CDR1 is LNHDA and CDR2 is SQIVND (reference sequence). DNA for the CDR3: TGTGCCAGTAGTATGCGCAGATACTATGGCTACACCTTC. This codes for CASSMRRYYGYTF.

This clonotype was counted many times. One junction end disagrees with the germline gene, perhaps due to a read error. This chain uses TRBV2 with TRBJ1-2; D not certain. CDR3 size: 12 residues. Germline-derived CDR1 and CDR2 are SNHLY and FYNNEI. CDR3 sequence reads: CASSEALQAAPF. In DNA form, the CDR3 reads TGTGCCAGCAGTGAAGCGCTTCAGGCTGCCCCCTTC.

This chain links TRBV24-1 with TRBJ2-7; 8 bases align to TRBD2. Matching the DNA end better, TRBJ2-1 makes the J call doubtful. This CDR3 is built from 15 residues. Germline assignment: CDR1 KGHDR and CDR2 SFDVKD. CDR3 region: CATSDRVAGPHEQFF. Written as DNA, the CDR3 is TGTGCCACCAGTGATAGGGTAGCGGGACCCCATGAGCAGTTCTTC.

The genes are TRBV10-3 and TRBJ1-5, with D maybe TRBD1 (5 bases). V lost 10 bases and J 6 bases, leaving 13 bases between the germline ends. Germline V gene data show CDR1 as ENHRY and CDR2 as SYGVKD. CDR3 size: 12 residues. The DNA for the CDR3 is TGTGCCACCGGGGCAGAAGGTCAGCCCCAGCATTTT. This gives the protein CATGAEGQPQHF.

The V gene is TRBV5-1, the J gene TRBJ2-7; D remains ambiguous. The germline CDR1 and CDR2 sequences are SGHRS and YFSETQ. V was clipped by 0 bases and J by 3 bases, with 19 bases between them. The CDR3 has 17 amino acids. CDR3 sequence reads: CASSLGFMAERIYEQYF. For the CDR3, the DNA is TGCGCCAGCAGCTTGGGGTTTATGGCGGAGAGAATCTACGAGCAGTACTTC.

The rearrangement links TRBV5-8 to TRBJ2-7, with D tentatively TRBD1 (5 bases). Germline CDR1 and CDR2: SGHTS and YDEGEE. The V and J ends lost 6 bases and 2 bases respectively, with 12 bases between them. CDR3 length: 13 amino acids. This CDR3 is CASIGREAYEQYF. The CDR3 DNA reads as TGTGCCAGCATAGGCAGGGAAGCCTACGAGCAGTACTTC.

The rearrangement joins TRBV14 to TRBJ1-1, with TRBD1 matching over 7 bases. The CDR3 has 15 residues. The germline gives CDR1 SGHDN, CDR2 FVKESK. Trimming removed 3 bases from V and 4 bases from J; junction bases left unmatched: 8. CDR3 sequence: CASSQLSGGITEAFF. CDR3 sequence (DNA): TGTGCCAGCAGCCAGCTCTCAGGGGGTATCACTGAAGCTTTCTTT.

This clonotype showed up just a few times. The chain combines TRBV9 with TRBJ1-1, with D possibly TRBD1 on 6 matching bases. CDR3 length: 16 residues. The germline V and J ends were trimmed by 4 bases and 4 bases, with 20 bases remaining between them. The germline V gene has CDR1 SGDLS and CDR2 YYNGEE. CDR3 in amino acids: CASSLAQGPLATEAFF. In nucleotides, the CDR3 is TGTGCCAGCAGCCTGGCTCAGGGGCCCTTAGCCACTGAAGCTTTCTTT.

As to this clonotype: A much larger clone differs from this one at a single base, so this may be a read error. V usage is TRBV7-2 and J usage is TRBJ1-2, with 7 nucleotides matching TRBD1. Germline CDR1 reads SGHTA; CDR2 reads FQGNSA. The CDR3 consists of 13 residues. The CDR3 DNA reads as TGTGCCCGCAGCTCGGACAGGATCGAGCGCTACACCTTC. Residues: CARSSDRIERYTF.

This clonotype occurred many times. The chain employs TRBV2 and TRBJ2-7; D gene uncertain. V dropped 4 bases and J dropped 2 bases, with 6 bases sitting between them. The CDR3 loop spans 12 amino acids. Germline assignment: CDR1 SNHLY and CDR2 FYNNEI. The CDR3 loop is CASSGVAYEQYF. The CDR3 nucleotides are TGTGCCAGCAGTGGGGTGGCCTACGAGCAGTACTTC.

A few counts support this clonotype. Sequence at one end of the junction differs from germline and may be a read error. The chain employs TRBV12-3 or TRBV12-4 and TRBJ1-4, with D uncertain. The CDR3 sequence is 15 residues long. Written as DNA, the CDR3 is TGTGCCAGCAGTTTAGAGGGCGCCCCTAACGAAAAACTGTTTTTT. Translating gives CASSLEGAPNEKLFF.

CDR3 DNA: TGTGCCAGCAGCGTAGAAACTAGCGGGATCTACGAGCAGTACTTC. It is translated as CASSVETSGIYEQYF. The chain couples TRBV9 to TRBJ2-7, with TRBD2 matching 10 bases. This CDR3 is built from 15 residues. With 0 bases clipped from V and 3 bases from J, the junction kept 3 bases outside the gene matches. Per germline, CDR1 SGDLS and CDR2 YYNGEE.

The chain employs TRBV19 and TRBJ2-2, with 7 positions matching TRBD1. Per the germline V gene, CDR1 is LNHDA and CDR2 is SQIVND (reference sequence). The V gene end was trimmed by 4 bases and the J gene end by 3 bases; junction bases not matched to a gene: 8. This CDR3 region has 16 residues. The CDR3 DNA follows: TGTGCCAGTAGTAAGGCTGCACAGGGGTACACCGGGGAGCTGTTTTTT. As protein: CASSKAAQGYTGELFF.